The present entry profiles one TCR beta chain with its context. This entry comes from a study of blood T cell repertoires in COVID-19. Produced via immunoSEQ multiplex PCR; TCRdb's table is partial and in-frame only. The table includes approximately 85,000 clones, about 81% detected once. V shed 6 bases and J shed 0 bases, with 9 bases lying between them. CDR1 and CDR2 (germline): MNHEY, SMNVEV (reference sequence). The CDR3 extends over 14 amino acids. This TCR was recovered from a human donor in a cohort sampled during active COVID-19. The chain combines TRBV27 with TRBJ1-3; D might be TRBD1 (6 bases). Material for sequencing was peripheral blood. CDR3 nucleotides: TGTGCCAGCAGCCGGGACAACTCTGGAAACACCATATATTTT. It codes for CASSRDNSGNTIYF.